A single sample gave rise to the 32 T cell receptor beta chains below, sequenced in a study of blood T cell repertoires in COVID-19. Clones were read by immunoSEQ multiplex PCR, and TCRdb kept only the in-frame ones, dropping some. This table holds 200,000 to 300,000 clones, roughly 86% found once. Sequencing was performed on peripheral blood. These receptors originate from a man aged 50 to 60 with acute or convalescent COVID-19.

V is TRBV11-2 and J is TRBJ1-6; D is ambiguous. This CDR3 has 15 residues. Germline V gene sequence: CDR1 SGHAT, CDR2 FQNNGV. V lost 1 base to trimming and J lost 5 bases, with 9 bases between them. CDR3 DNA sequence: TGTGCCAGCAGCTTAGCCGGGAGGAATAATTCACCCCTCCACTTT. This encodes CASSLAGRNNSPLHF.

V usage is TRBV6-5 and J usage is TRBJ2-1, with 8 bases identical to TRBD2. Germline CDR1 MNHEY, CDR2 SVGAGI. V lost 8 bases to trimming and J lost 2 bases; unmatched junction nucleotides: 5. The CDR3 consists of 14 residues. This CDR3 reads CASGGGRTYNEQFF. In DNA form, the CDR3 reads TGTGCCAGCGGCGGCGGGAGGACCTACAATGAGCAGTTCTTC.

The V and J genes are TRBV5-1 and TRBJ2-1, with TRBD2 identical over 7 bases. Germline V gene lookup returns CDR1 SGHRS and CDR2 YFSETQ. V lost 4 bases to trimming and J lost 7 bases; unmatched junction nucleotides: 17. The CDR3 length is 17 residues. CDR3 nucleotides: TGCGCCAGCAGCATTTGGGGAGGGACGTCGCTGGGGAATGAGCAGTTCTTC. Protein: CASSIWGGTSLGNEQFF.

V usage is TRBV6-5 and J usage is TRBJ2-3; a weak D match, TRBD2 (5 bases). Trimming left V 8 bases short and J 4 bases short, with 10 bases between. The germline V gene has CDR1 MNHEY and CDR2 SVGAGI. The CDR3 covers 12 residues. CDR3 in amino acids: CASRRSADTQYF. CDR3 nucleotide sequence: TGTGCCAGCCGGAGGAGCGCAGATACGCAGTATTTT.

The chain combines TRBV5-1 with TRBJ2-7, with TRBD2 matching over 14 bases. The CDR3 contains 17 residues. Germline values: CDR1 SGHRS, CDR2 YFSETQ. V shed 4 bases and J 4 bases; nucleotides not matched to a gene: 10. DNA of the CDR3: TGCGCCAGCAGCCCCTGGACTAGCGGGGGGCCCGGATACGAGCAGTACTTC. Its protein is CASSPWTSGGPGYEQYF.

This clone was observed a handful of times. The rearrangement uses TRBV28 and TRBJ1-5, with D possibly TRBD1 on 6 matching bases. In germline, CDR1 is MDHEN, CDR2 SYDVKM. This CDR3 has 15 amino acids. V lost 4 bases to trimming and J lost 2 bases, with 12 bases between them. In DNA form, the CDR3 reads TGTGCCAGCAGTTCGGCGGGGGCCCGCAATCAGCCCCAGCATTTT. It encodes CASSSAGARNQPQHF.

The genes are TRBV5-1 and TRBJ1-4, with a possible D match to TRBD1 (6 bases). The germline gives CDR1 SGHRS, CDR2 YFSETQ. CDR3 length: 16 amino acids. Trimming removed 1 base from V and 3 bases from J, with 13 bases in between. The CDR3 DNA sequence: TGCGCCAGCAGCTTGACGGGATGGGGGCCTAATGAAAAACTGTTTTTT. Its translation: CASSLTGWGPNEKLFF.

CDR3 in amino acids: CASSQDPAGGMGELFF. Here the CDR3 DNA reads TGCGCCAGCAGCCAAGATCCGGCGGGGGGGATGGGGGAGCTGTTTTTT. The chain uses TRBV4-1 and TRBJ2-2; 9 bases align to TRBD2. Germline-derived CDR1 and CDR2 are MGHRA and YSYEKL. The ends lost 0 bases at V and 8 bases at J; junction bases unmatched: 7. The CDR3 sequence is 16 residues long.

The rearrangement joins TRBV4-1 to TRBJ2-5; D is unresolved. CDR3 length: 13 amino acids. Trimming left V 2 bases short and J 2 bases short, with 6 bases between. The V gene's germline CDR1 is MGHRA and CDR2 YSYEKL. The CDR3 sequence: CASSQWRQETQYF. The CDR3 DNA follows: TGCGCCAGCAGCCAATGGCGGCAAGAGACCCAGTACTTC.

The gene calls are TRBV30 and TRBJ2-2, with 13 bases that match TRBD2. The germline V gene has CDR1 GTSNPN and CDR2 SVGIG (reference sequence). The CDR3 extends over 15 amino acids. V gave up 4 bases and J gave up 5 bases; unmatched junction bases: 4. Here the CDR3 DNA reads TGTGCCTGGACACCGGGACTAGCGGGGACCGGGGAGCTGTTTTTT. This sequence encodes CAWTPGLAGTGELFF.

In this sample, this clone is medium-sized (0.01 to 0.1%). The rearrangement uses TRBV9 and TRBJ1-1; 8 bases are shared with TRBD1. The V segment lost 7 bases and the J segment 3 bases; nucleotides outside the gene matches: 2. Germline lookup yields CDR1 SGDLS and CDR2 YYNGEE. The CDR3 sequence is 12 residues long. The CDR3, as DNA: TGTGCCAGCGGGACAGGATACACTGAAGCTTTCTTT. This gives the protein CASGTGYTEAFF.

CDR3 bases: TGTGCCAGTAGTATACTCAGACCTGTTAATTTTGACTTAGGAGCTTTCTTT. Its translation is CASSILRPVNFDLGAFF. The chain has TRBV19 and TRBJ1-1; D gene unclear. The CDR3 has 17 amino acids. Germline-derived CDR1 and CDR2 are LNHDA and SQIVND (reference sequence). V was shortened by 2 bases and J by 10 bases, with 26 bases between the two germline ends.

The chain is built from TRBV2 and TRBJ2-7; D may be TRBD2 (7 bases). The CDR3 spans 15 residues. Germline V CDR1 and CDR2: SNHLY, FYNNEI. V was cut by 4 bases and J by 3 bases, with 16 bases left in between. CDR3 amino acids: CASSVSGGHNYEQYF. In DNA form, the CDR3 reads TGTGCCAGCAGTGTTTCCGGGGGGCATAACTACGAGCAGTACTTC.

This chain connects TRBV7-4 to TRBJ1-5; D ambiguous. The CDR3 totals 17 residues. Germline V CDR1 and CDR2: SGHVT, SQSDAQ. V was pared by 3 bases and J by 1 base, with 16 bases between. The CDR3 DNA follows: TGTGCCAGCAGCTTTTACCCCACAGAGGGAAGCAATCAGCCCCAGCATTTT. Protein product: CASSFYPTEGSNQPQHF. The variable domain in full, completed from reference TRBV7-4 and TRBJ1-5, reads GAGVSQSPRYKVAKRGRDVALRCDSISGHVTLYWYRQTLGQGSEVLTYSQSDAQRDKSGRPSGRFSAERPERSVSTLKIQRTEQGDSAVYLCASSFYPTEGSNQPQHFGDGTRLSIL.

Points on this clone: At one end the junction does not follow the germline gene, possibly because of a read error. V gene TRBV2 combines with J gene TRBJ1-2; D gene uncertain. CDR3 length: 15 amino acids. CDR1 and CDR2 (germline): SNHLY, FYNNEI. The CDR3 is CASREGLLANYGYTF. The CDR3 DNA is TGTGCCAGCAGGGAAGGTTTGTTAGCTAACTATGGCTACACCTTC.

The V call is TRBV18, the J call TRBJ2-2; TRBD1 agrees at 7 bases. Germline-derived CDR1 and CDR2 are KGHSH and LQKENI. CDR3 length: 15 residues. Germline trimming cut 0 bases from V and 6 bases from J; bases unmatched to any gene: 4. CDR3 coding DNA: TGTGCCAGCTCACCACCAACAGGGGACCCCGGGGAGCTGTTTTTT. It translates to CASSPPTGDPGELFF.

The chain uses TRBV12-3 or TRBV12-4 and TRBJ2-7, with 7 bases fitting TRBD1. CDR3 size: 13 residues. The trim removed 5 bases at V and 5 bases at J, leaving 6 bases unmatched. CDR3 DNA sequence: TGTGCCAGCAGTCAGACAGGGTACCACGAGCAGTACTTC. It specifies CASSQTGYHEQYF.

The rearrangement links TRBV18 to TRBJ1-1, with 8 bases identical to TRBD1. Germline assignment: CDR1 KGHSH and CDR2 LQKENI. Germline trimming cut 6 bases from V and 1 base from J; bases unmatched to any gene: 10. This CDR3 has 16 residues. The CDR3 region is CASSQIPDRGNTEAFF. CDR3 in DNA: TGTGCCAGCTCCCAAATACCCGACAGGGGGAACACTGAAGCTTTCTTT.

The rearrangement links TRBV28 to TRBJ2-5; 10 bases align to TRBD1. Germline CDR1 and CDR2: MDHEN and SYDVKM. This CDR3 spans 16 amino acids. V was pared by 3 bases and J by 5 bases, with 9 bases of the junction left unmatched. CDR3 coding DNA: TGTGCCAGCAGTTTTCTGACAGGGGGCTCTATGGAGACCCAGTACTTC. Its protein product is CASSFLTGGSMETQYF.

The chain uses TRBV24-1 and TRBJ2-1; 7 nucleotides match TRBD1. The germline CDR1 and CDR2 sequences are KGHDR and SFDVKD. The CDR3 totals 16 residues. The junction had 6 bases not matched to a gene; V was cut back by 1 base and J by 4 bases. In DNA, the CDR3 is TGTGCCACCAGTGATTTTACCCCGGGACAGTACAATGAGCAGTTCTTC. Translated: CATSDFTPGQYNEQFF.

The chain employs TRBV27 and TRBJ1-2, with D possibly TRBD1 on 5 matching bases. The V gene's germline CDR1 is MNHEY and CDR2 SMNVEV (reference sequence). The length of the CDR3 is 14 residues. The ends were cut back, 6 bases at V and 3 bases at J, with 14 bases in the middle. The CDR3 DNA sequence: TGTGCCAGCAGCTCGCTGACAGCTTACTATGGCTACACCTTC. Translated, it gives CASSSLTAYYGYTF.

The CDR3: CASSQSGIAFF. The CDR3 region has the DNA TGTGCCAGCAGCCAATCAGGGATAGCTTTCTTT. The chain carries TRBV3-1 (or the pseudogene TRBV3-2) and TRBJ1-1; a possible D gene is TRBD1 (5 bases). The CDR3 sequence is 11 residues long. V was shortened by 2 bases and J by 10 bases, with 8 bases between the two germline ends. CDR1 LGHDT and CDR2 YNNKEL come from the germline V gene (reference sequence).

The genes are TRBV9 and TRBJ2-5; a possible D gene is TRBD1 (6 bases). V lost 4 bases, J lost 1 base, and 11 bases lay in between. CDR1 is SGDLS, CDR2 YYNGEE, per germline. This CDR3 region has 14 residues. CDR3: CASSTGQFQETQYF. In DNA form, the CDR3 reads TGTGCCAGCAGCACTGGACAGTTCCAAGAGACCCAGTACTTC.

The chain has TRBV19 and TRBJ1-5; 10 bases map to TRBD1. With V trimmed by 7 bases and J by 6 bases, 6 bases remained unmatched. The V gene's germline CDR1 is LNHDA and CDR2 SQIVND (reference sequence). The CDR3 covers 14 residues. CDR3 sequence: CASTGTGAIQPQHF. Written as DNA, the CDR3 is TGTGCCAGTACGGGGACAGGGGCGATTCAGCCCCAGCATTTT.

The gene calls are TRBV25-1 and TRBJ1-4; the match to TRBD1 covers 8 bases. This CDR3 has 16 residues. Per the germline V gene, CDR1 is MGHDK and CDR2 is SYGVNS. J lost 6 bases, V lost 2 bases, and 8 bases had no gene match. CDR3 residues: CASSEVYGTGDEKLFF. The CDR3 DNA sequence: TGTGCCAGCAGTGAAGTGTATGGGACAGGAGATGAAAAACTGTTTTTT.

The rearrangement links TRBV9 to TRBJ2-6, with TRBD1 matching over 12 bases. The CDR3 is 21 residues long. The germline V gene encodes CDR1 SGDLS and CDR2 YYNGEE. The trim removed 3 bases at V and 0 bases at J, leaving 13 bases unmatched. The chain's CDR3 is CASSAHPGQGAFGSGANVLTF. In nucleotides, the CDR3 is TGTGCCAGCAGCGCCCATCCGGGACAGGGGGCTTTCGGCTCTGGGGCCAACGTCCTGACTTTC.

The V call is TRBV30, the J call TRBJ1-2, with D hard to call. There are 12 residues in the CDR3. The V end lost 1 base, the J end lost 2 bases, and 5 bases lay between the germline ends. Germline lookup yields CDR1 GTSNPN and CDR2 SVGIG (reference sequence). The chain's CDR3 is CAWSAGNYGYTF. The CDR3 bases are TGTGCCTGGAGTGCGGGAAACTATGGCTACACCTTC.

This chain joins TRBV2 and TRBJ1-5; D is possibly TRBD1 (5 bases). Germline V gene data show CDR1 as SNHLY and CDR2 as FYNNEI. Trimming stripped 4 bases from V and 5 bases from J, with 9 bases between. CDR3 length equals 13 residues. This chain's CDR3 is CASSVDSDQPQHF. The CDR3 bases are TGTGCCAGCAGTGTCGACAGTGATCAGCCCCAGCATTTT.

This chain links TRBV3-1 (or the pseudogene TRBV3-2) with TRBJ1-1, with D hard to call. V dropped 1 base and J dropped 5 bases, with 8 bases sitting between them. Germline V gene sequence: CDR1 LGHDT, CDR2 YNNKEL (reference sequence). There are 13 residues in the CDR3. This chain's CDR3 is CASSQGRETEAFF. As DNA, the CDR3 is TGTGCCAGCAGCCAAGGCCGAGAAACTGAAGCTTTCTTT.

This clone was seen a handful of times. Written as DNA, the CDR3 is TGTGCCAGCAGTTACGGGCCGTACCAAACCTACGAGCAGTACTTC. This sequence encodes CASSYGPYQTYEQYF. The chain is built from TRBV6-5 and TRBJ2-7; D is uncertain. The germline V gene encodes CDR1 MNHEY and CDR2 SVGAGI. V was cut by 2 bases and J by 2 bases, with 13 bases left in between. There are 15 residues in the CDR3.

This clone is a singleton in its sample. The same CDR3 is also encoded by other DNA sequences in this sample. CDR3 residues: CASSLAGGLYNEQFF. The DNA for the CDR3 is TGCGCCAGCAGCTTGGCAGGGGGGCTCTACAATGAGCAGTTCTTC. V usage is TRBV5-1 and J usage is TRBJ2-1; the D gene is possibly TRBD1 (7 bases). The CDR3 consists of 15 residues. Germline V gene lookup returns CDR1 SGHRS and CDR2 YFSETQ. Trimming cost V 0 bases and J 3 bases, with 10 bases left between them.

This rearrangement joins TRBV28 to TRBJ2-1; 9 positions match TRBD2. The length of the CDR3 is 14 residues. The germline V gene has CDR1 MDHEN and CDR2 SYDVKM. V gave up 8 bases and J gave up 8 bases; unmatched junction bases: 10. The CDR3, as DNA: TGTGCCAGCGGATCGGGACTAGCCCCTTATGAGCAGTTCTTC. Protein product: CASGSGLAPYEQFF.